The TCR beta chain described here comes from a study of cytomegalovirus exposure and HLA in healthy donors. This PCR relied on a set of 60 Vbeta primers and 13 Jbeta primers. Only in-frame clones appear in the TCRdb table, and some are missing; sequencing was by immunoSEQ multiplex PCR. The sample gives under 200,000 clones, about three quarters of which show up once; 5.7% is in the top ten. This CDR3 is 18 amino acids long. With V trimmed by 0 bases and J by 2 bases, 10 bases remained unmatched. From germline, CDR1 is MNHNS and CDR2 SASEGT. This chain connects TRBV6-1 to TRBJ2-3; 8 nucleotides match TRBD2. The TCR was taken from a man between 35 and 55 years old in good health and CMV-seronegative. The material sequenced was PBMCs. The CDR3 reads CASSEAATSARATDTQYF. CDR3 DNA sequence: TGTGCCAGCAGTGAAGCGGCGACTAGCGCGAGGGCCACAGATACGCAGTATTTT.